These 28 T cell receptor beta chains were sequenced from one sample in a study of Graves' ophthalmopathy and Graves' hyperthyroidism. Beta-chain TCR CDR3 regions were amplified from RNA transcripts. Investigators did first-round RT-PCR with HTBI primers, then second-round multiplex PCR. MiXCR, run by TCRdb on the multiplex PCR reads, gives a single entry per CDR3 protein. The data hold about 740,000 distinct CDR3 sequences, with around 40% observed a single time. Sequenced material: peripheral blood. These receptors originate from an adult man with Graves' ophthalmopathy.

The chain's CDR3 is CASSSQVYYEQYF. The CDR3 DNA sequence: TGTGCCAGCAGCTCGCAGGTTTACTACGAGCAGTACTTC. This chain joins TRBV11-3 and TRBJ2-7; no definite D call. Germline V gives CDR1 SGHNT, CDR2 YENEEA. V was clipped by 4 bases and J by 3 bases, with 10 bases between them. The CDR3 sequence is 13 residues long.

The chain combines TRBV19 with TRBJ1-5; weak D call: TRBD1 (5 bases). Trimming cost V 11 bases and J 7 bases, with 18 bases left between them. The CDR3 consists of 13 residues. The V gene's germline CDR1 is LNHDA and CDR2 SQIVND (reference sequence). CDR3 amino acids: CAWSVRDAQPQHF. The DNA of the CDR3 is TGTGCCTGGAGTGTACGGGACGCCCAGCCCCAGCATTTT.

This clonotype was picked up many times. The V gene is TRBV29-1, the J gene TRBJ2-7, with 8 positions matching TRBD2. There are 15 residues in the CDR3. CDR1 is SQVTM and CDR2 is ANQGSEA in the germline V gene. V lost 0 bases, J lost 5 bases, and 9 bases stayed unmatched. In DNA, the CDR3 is TGCAGCGTTGAAGATCAACGGGAGGGCCTTCACGAGCAGTACTTC. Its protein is CSVEDQREGLHEQYF.

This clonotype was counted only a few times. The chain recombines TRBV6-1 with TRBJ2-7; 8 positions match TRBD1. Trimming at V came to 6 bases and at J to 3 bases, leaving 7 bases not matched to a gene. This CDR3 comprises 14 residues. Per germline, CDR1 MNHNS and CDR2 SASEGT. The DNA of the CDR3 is TGTGCCAGCAGACGGACAGGGCCAAACTACGAGCAGTACTTC. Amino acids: CASRRTGPNYEQYF.

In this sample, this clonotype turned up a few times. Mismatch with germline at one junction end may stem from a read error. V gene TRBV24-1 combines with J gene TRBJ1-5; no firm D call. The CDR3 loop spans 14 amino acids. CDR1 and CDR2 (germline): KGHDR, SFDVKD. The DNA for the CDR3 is TGTGCCAGCAGTGAATACACAGTCAATCAGCCCCAGCATTTT. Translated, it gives CASSEYTVNQPQHF.

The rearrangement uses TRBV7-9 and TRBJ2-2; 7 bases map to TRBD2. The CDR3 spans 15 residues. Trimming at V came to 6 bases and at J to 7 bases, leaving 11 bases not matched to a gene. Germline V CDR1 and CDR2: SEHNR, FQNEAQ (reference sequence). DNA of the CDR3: TGTGCCAGCAGATTCGGGACTAAAGTGAGCGGGGAGCTGTTTTTT. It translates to CASRFGTKVSGELFF. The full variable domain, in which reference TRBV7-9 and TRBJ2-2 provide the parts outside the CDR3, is DTGVSQNPRHKITKRGQNVTFRCDPISEHNRLYWYRQTLGQGPEFLTYFQNEAQLEKSRLLSDRFSAERPKGSFSTLEIQRTEQGDSAMYLCASRFGTKVSGELFFGEGSRLTVL.

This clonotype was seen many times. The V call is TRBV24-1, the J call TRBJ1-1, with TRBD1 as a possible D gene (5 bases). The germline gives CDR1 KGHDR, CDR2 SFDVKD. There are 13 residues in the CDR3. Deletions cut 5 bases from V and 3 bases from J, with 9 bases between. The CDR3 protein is CATSVRGDTEAFF. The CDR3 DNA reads TGTGCCACCAGTGTACGGGGCGACACTGAAGCTTTCTTT.

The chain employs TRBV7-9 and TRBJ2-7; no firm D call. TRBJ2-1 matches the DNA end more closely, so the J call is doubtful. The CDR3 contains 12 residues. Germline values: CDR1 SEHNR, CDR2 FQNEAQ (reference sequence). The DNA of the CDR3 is TGTGCCAGCAGCTTAGGAACCTATGAGCAGTTCTTC. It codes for CASSLGTYEQFF.

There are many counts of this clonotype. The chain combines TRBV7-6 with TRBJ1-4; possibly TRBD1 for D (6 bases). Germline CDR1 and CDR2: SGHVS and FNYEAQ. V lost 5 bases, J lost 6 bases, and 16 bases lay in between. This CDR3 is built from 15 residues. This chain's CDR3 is CASSPSGHRDEKLFF. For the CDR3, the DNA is TGTGCCAGCAGCCCCTCGGGACATAGAGATGAAAAACTGTTTTTT.

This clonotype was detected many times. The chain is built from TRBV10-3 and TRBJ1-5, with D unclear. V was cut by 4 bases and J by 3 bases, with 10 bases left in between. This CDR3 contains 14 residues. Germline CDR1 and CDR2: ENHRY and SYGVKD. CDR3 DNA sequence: TGTGCCATCAGTGGCGGAGGGAACAATCAGCCCCAGCATTTT. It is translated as CAISGGGNNQPQHF.

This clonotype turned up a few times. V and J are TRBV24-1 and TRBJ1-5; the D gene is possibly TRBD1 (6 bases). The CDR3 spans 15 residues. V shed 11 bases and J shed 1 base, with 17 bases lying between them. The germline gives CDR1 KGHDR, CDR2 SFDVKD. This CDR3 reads CASSSPGESNQPQHF. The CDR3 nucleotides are TGTGCCAGCAGCTCCCCAGGGGAAAGCAATCAGCCCCAGCATTTT.

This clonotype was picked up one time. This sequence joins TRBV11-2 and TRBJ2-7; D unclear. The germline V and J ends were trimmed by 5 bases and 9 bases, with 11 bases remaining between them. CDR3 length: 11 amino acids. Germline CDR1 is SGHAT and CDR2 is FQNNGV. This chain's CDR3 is CASSLKGWQYF. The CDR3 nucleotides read TGTGCCAGCAGCCTCAAGGGCTGGCAGTACTTC.

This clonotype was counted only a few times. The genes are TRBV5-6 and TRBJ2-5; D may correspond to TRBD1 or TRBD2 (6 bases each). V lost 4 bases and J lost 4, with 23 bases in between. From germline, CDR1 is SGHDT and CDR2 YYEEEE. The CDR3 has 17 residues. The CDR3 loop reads CASSTQTSLGGGETQYF. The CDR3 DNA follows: TGTGCCAGCAGCACGCAGACTAGTCTAGGGGGTGGAGAGACCCAGTACTTC.

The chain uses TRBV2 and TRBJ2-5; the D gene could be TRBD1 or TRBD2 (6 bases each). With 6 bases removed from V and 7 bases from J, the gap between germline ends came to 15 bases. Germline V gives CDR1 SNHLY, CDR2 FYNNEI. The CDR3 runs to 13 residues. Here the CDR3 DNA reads TGTGCCAGCAGCGAAATAGGGGGAGGGACCCAGTACTTC. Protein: CASSEIGGGTQYF.

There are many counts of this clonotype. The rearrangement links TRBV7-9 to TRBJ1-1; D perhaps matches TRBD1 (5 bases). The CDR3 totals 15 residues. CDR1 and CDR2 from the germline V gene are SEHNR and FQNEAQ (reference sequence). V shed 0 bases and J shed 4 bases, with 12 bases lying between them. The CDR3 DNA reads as TGTGCCAGCAGCTTAGCAGCGGCGGGGGGCACTGAAGCTTTCTTT. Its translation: CASSLAAAGGTEAFF.

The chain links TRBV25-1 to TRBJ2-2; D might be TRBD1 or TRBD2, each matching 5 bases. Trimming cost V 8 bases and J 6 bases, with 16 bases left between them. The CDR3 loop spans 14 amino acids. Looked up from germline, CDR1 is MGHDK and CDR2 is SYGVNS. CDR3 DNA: TGTGCCAGCCCGGGGCCCGACGGGGCCGGGGAGCTGTTTTTT. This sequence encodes CASPGPDGAGELFF.

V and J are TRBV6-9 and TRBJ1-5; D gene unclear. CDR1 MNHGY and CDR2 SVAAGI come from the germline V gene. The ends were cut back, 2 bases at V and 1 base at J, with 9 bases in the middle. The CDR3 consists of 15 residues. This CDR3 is CASSYLARSNQPQHF. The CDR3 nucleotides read TGTGCCAGCAGTTATCTGGCAAGGAGCAATCAGCCCCAGCATTTT.

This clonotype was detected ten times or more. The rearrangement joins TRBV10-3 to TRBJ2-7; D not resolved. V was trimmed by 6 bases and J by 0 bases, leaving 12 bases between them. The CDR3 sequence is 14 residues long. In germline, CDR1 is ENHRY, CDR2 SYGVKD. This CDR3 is CAIRDGLSSYEQYF. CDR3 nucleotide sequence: TGTGCCATCAGAGATGGGCTGTCCTCCTACGAGCAGTACTTC.

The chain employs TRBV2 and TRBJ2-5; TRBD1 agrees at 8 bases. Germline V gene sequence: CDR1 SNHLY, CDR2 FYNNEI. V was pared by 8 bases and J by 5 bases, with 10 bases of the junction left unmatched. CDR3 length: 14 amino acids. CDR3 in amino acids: CASVPGTGSETQYF. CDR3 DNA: TGTGCCAGCGTTCCAGGGACAGGTAGCGAGACCCAGTACTTC.

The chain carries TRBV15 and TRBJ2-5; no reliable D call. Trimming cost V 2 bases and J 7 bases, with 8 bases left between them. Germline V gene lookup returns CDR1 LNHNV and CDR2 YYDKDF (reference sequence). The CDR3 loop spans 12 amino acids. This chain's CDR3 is CATSRFAGTQYF. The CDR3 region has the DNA TGTGCCACCAGCAGATTCGCCGGGACCCAGTACTTC. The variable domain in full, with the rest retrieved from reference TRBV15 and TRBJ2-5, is DAMVIQNPRYQVTQFGKPVTLSCSQTLNHNVMYWYQQKSSQAPKLLFHYYDKDFNNEADTPDNFQSRRPNTSFCFLDIRSPGLGDTAMYLCATSRFAGTQYFGPGTRLLVL.

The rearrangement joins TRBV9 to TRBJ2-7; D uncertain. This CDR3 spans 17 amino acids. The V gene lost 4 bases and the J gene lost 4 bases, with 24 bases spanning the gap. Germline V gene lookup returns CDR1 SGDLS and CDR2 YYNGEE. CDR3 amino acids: CASSQVYIGSRTYEQYF. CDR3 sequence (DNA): TGTGCCAGCAGCCAAGTTTACATAGGTAGCCGTACGTACGAGCAGTACTTC.

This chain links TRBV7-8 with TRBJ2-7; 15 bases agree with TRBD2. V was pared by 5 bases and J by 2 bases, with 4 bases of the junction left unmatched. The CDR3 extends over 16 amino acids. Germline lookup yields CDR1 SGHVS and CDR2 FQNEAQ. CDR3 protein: CASSPGTSGGTYEQYF. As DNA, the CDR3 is TGTGCCAGCAGCCCGGGGACTAGCGGGGGGACCTACGAGCAGTACTTC.

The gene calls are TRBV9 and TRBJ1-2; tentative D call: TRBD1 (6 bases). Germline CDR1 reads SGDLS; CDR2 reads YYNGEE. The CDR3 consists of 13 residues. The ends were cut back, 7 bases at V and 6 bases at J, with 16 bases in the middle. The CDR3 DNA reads TGTGCCAGCTCACCATCAGGGGCTGATGGCTACACCTTC. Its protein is CASSPSGADGYTF.

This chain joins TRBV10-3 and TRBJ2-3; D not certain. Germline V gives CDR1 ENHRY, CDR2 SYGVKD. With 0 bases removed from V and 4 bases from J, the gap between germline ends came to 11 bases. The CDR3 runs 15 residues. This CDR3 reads CAISESSSISDTQYF. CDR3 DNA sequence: TGTGCCATCAGTGAGTCGAGTTCGATTTCAGATACGCAGTATTTT.

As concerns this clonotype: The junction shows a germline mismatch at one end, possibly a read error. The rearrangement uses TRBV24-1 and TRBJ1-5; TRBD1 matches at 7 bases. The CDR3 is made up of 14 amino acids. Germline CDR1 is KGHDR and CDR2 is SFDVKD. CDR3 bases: TGTGCCAGCAGTTCCACAGGGGTGGAGCAGCCCCAGCATTTT. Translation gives CASSSTGVEQPQHF.

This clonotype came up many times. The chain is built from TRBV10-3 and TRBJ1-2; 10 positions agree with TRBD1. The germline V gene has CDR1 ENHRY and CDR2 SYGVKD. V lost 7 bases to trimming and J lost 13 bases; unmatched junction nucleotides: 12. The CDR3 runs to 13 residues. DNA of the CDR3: TGTGCCATCATGGTAGACGGGGGACAGGGGTGCACCTTC. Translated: CAIMVDGGQGCTF.

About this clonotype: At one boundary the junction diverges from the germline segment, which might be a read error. This chain's CDR3 is CASGLLQQETQYF. DNA of the CDR3: TGTGCCAGCGGCTTGTTACAGCAAGAGACCCAGTACTTC. The chain links TRBV5-4 to TRBJ2-5, with D unclear. The CDR3 totals 13 residues. CDR1 and CDR2 (germline): SGHNT, YYREEE (reference sequence).

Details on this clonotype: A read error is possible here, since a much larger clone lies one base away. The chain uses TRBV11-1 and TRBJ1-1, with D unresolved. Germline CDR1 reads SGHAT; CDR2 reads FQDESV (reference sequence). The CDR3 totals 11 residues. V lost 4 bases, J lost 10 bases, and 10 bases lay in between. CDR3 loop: CASSSGVGAFF. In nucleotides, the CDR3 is TGTGCCAGCAGCTCCGGGGTTGGAGCTTTCTTT.